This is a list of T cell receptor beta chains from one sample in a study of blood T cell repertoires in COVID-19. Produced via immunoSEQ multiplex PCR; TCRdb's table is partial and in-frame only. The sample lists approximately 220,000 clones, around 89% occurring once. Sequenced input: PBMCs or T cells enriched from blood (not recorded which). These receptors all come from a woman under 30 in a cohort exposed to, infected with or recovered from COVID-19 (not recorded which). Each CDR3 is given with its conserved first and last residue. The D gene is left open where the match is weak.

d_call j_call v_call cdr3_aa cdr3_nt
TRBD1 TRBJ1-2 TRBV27 CASSLWTGSGYTF TGTGCCAGCAGTTTGTGGACAGGGTCTGGCTACACCTTC
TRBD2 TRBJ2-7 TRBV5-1 CASSWGGQGYEQYF TGCGCCAGCAGCTGGGGAGGGCAAGGCTACGAGCAGTACTTC
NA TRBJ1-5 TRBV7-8 CASSARWRVPPFNQPQHF TGTGCCAGCAGCGCGCGGTGGAGGGTTCCCCCTTTCAATCAGCCCCAGCATTTT
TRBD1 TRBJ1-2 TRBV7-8 CASSSPDRGQDGYTF TGTGCCAGCAGCTCACCCGACAGGGGGCAGGATGGCTACACCTTC
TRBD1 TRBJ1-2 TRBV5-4 CASSLGQGNYGYTF TGTGCCAGCAGCTTGGGACAGGGTAACTATGGCTACACCTTC
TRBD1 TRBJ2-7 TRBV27 CASSQGASDYEQYF TGTGCCAGCAGTCAGGGGGCTTCCGATTACGAGCAGTACTTC
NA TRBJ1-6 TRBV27 CASSFGSSYNSPLHF TGTGCCAGCAGTTTTGGGAGCTCCTATAATTCACCCCTCCACTTT
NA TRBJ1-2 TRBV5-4 CASSLLGQIYGYTF TGTGCCAGCAGCCTCCTAGGACAGATCTATGGCTACACCTTC
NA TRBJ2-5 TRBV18 CASSPPLAGGEETQYF TGTGCCAGCTCACCACCATTAGCAGGAGGGGAGGAGACCCAGTACTTC
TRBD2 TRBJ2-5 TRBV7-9 CASSSPAGVKETQYF TGTGCCAGCAGCTCGCCTGCGGGGGTTAAAGAGACCCAGTACTTC
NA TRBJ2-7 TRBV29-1 CSVEETGLMNEQYF TGCAGCGTTGAAGAAACGGGACTGATGAACGAGCAGTACTTC
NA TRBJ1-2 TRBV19 CASSAANYGYTF TGTGCCAGTAGTGCGGCTAACTATGGCTACACCTTC
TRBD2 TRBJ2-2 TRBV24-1 CATQKPGLTNTGELFF TGTGCCACCCAAAAACCGGGACTAACTAACACCGGGGAGCTGTTTTTT
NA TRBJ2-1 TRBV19 CASSIQGSEQFF TGTGCCAGTAGTATTCAGGGGAGTGAGCAGTTCTTC
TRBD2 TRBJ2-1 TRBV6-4 CASSGTSGSYNEQFF TGTGCCAGCAGTGGGACTAGCGGCTCCTACAATGAGCAGTTCTTC
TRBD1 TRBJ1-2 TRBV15 CATSRGQSDYGYTF TGTGCCACCAGCAGGGGACAGAGCGACTATGGCTACACCTTC
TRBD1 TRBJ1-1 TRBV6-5 CASSSDRERTEAFF TGTGCCAGCAGTTCCGACAGGGAGCGCACTGAAGCTTTCTTT
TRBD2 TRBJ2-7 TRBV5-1 CASHEREGYEQYF TGCGCCAGCCACGAGCGGGAGGGGTACGAGCAGTACTTC
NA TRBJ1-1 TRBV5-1 CASSPGGQVGEAFF TGCGCCAGCAGCCCGGGGGGCCAGGTGGGGGAAGCTTTCTTT
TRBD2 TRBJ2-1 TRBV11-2 CASSTRLSGGTYNEQFF TGTGCCAGCAGCACCCGACTATCGGGGGGGACCTACAATGAGCAGTTCTTC
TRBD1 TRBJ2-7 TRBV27 CASSQFDRGGGEQYF TGTGCCAGCAGCCAATTTGACAGGGGTGGAGGCGAGCAGTACTTC